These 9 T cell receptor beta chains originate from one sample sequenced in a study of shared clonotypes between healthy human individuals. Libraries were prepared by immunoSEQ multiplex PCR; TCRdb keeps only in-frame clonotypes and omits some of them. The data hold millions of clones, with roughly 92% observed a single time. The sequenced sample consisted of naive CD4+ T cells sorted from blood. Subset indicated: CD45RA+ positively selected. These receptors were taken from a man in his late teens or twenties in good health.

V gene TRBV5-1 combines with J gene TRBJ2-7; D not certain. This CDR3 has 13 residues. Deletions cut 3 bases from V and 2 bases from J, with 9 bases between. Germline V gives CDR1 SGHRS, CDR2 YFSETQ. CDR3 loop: CASSSDGTYEQYF. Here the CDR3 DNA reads TGCGCCAGCAGCTCCGACGGAACCTACGAGCAGTACTTC.

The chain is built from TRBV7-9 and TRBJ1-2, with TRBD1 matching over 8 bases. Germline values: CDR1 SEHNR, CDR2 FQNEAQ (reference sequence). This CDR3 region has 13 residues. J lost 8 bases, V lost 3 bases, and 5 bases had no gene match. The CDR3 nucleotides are TGTGCCAGCAGCTTTTCAGGGGGCGCGGGCTACACCTTC. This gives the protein CASSFSGGAGYTF.

The CDR3 DNA follows: TGTGCCAGCAGCAGCGAACCGACAGGGGTGGGGGAGACCCAGTACTTC. Protein product: CASSSEPTGVGETQYF. The chain employs TRBV5-4 and TRBJ2-5; 8 positions agree with TRBD1. The CDR3 is made up of 16 amino acids. Germline V gene lookup returns CDR1 SGHNT and CDR2 YYREEE (reference sequence). V shed 4 bases, J shed 5 bases, and the junction held 13 bases outside the gene matches.

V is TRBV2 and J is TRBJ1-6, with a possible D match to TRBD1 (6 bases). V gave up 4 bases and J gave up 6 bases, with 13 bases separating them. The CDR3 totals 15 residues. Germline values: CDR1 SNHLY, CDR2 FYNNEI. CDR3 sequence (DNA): TGTGCCAGCAGTGCAAGGGCAGGGGCTAATTCACCCCTCCACTTT. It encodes CASSARAGANSPLHF.

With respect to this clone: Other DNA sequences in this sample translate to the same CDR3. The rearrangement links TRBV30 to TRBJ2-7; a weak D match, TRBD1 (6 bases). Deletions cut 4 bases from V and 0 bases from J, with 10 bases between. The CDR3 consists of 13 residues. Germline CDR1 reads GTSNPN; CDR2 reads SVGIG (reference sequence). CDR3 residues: CAWTTGSSYEQYF. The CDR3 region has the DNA TGTGCCTGGACTACAGGGTCCTCCTACGAGCAGTACTTC.

The CDR3: CASREGLAYQETQYF. The CDR3 DNA reads TGTGCCAGCAGAGAGGGACTAGCGTACCAAGAGACCCAGTACTTC. This chain links TRBV28 with TRBJ2-5, with TRBD2 matching 10 bases. V shed 6 bases and J 0 bases; nucleotides not matched to a gene: 4. This CDR3 has 15 amino acids. Germline CDR1 is MDHEN and CDR2 is SYDVKM.

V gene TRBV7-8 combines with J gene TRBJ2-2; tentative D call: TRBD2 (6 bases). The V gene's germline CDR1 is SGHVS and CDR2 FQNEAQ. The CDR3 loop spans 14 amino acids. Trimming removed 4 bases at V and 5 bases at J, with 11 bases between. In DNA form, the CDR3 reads TGTGCCAGCAGCTCCGGGACTGCGACCGGGGAGCTGTTTTTT. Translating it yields CASSSGTATGELFF. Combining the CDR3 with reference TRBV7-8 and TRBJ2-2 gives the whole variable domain GAGVSQSPRYKVAKRGQDVALRCDPISGHVSLFWYQQALGQGPEFLTYFQNEAQLDKSGLPSDRFFAERPEGSVSTLKIQRTQQEDSAVYLCASSSGTATGELFFGEGSRLTVL.

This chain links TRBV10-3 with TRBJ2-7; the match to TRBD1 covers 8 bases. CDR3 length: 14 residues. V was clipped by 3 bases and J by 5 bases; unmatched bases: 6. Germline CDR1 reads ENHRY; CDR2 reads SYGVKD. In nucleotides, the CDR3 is TGTGCCATCAGTGAATCGGACAGGGCCCACGAGCAGTACTTC. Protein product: CAISESDRAHEQYF.

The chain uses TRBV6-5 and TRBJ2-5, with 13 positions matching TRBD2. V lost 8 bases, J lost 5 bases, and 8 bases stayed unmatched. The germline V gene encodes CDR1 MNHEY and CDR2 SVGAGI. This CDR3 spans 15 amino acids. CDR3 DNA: TGTGCCAGCGGCACTAGCGGGGGGGAGATTGAGACCCAGTACTTC. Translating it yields CASGTSGGEIETQYF.